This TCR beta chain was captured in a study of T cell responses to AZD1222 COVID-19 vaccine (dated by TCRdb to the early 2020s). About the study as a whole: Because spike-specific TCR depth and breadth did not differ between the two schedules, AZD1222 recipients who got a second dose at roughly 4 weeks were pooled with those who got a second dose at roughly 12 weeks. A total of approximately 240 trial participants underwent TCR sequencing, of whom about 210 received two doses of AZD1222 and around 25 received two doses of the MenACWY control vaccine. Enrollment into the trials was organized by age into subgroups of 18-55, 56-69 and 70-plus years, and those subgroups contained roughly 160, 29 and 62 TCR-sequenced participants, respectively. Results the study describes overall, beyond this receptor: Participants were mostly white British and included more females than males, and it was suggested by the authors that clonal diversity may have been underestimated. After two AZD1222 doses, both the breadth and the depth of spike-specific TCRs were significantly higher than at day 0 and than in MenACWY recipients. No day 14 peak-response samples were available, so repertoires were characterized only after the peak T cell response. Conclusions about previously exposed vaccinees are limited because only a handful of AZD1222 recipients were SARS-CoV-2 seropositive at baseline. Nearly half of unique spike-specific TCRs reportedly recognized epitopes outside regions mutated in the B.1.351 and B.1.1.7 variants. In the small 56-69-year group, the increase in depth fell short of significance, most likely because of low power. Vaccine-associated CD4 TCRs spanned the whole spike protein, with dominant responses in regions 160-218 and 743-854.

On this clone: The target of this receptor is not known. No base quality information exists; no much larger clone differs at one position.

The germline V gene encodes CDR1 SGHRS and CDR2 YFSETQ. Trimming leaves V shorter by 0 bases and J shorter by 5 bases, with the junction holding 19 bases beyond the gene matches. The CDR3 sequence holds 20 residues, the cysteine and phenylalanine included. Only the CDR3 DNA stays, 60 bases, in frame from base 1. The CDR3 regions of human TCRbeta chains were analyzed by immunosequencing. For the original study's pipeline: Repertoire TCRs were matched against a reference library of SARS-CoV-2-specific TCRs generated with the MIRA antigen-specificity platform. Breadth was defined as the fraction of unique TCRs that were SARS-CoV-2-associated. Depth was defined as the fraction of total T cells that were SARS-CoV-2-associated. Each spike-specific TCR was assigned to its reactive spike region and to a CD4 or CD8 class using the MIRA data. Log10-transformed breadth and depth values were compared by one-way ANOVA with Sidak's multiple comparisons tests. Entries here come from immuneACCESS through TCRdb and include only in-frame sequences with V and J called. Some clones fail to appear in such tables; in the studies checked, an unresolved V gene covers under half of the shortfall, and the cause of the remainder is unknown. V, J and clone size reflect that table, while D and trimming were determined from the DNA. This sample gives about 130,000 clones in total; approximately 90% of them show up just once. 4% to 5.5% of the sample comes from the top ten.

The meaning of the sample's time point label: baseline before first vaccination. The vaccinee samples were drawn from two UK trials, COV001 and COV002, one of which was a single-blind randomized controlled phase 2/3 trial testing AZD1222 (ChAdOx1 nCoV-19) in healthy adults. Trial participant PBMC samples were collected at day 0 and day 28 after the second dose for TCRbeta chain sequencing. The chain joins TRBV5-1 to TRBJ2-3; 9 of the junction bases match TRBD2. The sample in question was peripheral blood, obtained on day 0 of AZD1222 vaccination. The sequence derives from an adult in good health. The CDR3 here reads CASSLGGVAGEERRKDTQYF. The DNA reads TGCGCCAGCAGCTTGGGGGGTGTAGCGGGAGAAGAGAGGCGGAAAGATACGCAGTATTTT.